The rows below give T cell receptor beta chains drawn from one sample of a study of blood T cell repertoires in COVID-19. Clones were read by immunoSEQ multiplex PCR, and TCRdb kept only the in-frame ones, dropping some. There are a few hundred thousand clones in the sample; about 85% occur only once, and about 17% lies in the top ten. The sample taken for sequencing was PBMCs or T cells enriched from blood (not recorded which). The receptors stem from a man aged 40-50 years who had recovered from COVID-19. Both conserved end residues are part of each CDR3. Fields, in order: D gene, V gene, J gene, CDR3 protein. The D gene is left open where the match is weak.

d_gene: -; v_gene: TRBV19; j_gene: TRBJ1-2; CDR3aa: CASSPPGHYGYTF
d_gene: -; v_gene: TRBV19; j_gene: TRBJ1-1; CDR3aa: CASSPDVGRFEVAFF
d_gene: -; v_gene: TRBV27; j_gene: TRBJ1-1; CDR3aa: CASSQGPNTEAFF
d_gene: -; v_gene: TRBV4-1; j_gene: TRBJ2-2; CDR3aa: CASSPKPGELFF
d_gene: -; v_gene: TRBV5-5; j_gene: TRBJ2-4; CDR3aa: CASSTDRNRDIQYF
d_gene: TRBD1; v_gene: TRBV27; j_gene: TRBJ2-7; CDR3aa: CASSLSIGGYPHEQYF
d_gene: TRBD1; v_gene: TRBV2; j_gene: TRBJ1-2; CDR3aa: CAIQGAYGYTF
d_gene: TRBD2; v_gene: TRBV4-3; j_gene: TRBJ2-7; CDR3aa: CASSQEVRPGFRESGSYEQYF
d_gene: TRBD1; v_gene: TRBV15; j_gene: TRBJ1-2; CDR3aa: CATSRDGQGDYGYTF
d_gene: TRBD1; v_gene: TRBV14; j_gene: TRBJ1-1; CDR3aa: CASSHRLGQGDRMNTEAFF
d_gene: -; v_gene: TRBV6-4; j_gene: TRBJ2-1; CDR3aa: CAILNRDNLYNEQFF
d_gene: TRBD2; v_gene: TRBV5-1; j_gene: TRBJ2-1; CDR3aa: CASSLGGRALYNEQFF
d_gene: TRBD1; v_gene: TRBV7-2; j_gene: TRBJ1-1; CDR3aa: CASTRQGGDTEAFF
d_gene: -; v_gene: TRBV27; j_gene: TRBJ1-1; CDR3aa: CASRTLGGRPEAFF
d_gene: TRBD1; v_gene: TRBV12-3/TRBV12-4; j_gene: TRBJ1-2; CDR3aa: CATEISGGHGYTF
d_gene: TRBD1; v_gene: TRBV10-1; j_gene: TRBJ1-6; CDR3aa: CASRRRGRGSPLHF
d_gene: TRBD2; v_gene: TRBV5-4; j_gene: TRBJ2-1; CDR3aa: CASSLGTSGNEQFF
d_gene: -; v_gene: TRBV4-3; j_gene: TRBJ1-2; CDR3aa: CASSQGRSSGYGYTF
d_gene: -; v_gene: TRBV7-9; j_gene: TRBJ2-2; CDR3aa: CASSLARIRGSNTGELFF
d_gene: -; v_gene: TRBV19; j_gene: TRBJ2-3; CDR3aa: CASSRTGTDTQYF
d_gene: TRBD1; v_gene: TRBV18; j_gene: TRBJ1-1; CDR3aa: CASSAGTGETEAFF
d_gene: TRBD2; v_gene: TRBV12-5; j_gene: TRBJ2-3; CDR3aa: CASGVRDYRSTDTQYF
d_gene: TRBD2; v_gene: TRBV12-5; j_gene: TRBJ2-7; CDR3aa: CASGLKTLAGGYEQYF
d_gene: -; v_gene: TRBV27; j_gene: TRBJ1-5; CDR3aa: CASSSGYNQPQHF
d_gene: TRBD1; v_gene: TRBV30; j_gene: TRBJ1-6; CDR3aa: CAWGTGFALHF
d_gene: -; v_gene: TRBV7-9; j_gene: TRBJ2-7; CDR3aa: CASSSGVYEQYF
d_gene: TRBD2; v_gene: TRBV7-9; j_gene: TRBJ2-7; CDR3aa: CASSPGLGYEQYF
d_gene: TRBD1; v_gene: TRBV5-1; j_gene: TRBJ2-5; CDR3aa: CASSLVDRVRETQYF
d_gene: TRBD1; v_gene: TRBV3-1/TRBV3-2; j_gene: TRBJ2-7; CDR3aa: CASSYRGFSYEQYF